The rows below give T cell receptor beta chains drawn from one sample of a study of T cell responses to AZD1222 COVID-19 vaccine. TCRdb's table, derived via immunoSEQ multiplex PCR, lists solely in-frame clones and lacks some. The sample has about 80,000 clones, approximately 89% seen once; the top ten hold around 8%. The source was peripheral blood, collected 28 days after the second AZD1222 dose. The receptors come from an adult who received the AZD1222 COVID-19 vaccine. CDR3s include the opening cysteine and the closing phenylalanine or tryptophan. Each record gives: clone size, J gene, D gene, V gene, CDR3 protein, CDR3 DNA. A D gene is named only where the DNA matches it firmly. Size is omitted from some rows. Given values are once, few, many or a class for expanded clones.

clone_size: NA
j_call: TRBJ1-2
d_call: NA
v_call: TRBV15
cdr3_aa: CATSLPGHSYGYTF
cdr3_nt: TGTGCCACCAGCTTGCCGGGACACAGCTATGGCTACACCTTC

clone_size: once
j_call: TRBJ1-2
d_call: NA
v_call: TRBV10-2
cdr3_aa: CASSVGAMNGYTF
cdr3_nt: TGCGCCAGCAGTGTCGGGGCAATGAATGGCTACACCTTC

clone_size: NA
j_call: TRBJ2-5
d_call: NA
v_call: TRBV5-4
cdr3_aa: CASSLGPQETQYF
cdr3_nt: TGTGCCAGCAGCTTGGGGCCTCAAGAGACCCAGTACTTC

clone_size: NA
j_call: TRBJ1-1
d_call: NA
v_call: TRBV29-1
cdr3_aa: CSVFNTEAFF
cdr3_nt: TGCAGCGTCTTCAACACTGAAGCTTTCTTT

clone_size: NA
j_call: TRBJ1-1
d_call: NA
v_call: TRBV6-1
cdr3_aa: CASSEVRTEAFF
cdr3_nt: TGTGCCAGCAGTGAAGTGAGGACTGAAGCTTTCTTT

clone_size: NA
j_call: TRBJ2-1
d_call: TRBD2
v_call: TRBV4-1
cdr3_aa: CASSQQSGRTSNEQFF
cdr3_nt: TGCGCCAGCAGCCAACAGAGCGGGAGGACCTCCAATGAGCAGTTCTTC

clone_size: NA
j_call: TRBJ2-7
d_call: TRBD1
v_call: TRBV2
cdr3_aa: CASSENPAGTGAYEQYF
cdr3_nt: TGTGCCAGCAGTGAAAACCCTGCCGGGACAGGGGCCTACGAGCAGTACTTC

clone_size: NA
j_call: TRBJ1-3
d_call: NA
v_call: TRBV4-1
cdr3_aa: CASSRTMDSSGNTIYF
cdr3_nt: TGCGCCAGCAGCCGAACTATGGACAGCTCTGGAAACACCATATATTTT

clone_size: NA
j_call: TRBJ1-5
d_call: NA
v_call: TRBV19
cdr3_aa: CASSIVQAQAQHF
cdr3_nt: TGTGCCAGTAGTATCGTACAGGCTCAGGCCCAGCATTTT

clone_size: NA
j_call: TRBJ1-6
d_call: NA
v_call: TRBV9
cdr3_aa: CASAPGSYNSPLHF
cdr3_nt: TGTGCCAGCGCACCGGGATCCTATAATTCACCCCTCCACTTT

clone_size: NA
j_call: TRBJ1-1
d_call: TRBD1
v_call: TRBV5-4
cdr3_aa: CASSSIQGGNTEAFF
cdr3_nt: TGTGCCAGCAGCTCGATACAGGGGGGGAACACTGAAGCTTTCTTT

clone_size: once
j_call: TRBJ2-7
d_call: TRBD1
v_call: TRBV7-8
cdr3_aa: CASTLRDRDHEQYF
cdr3_nt: TGTGCCAGCACTCTCCGGGACAGGGACCACGAGCAGTACTTC

clone_size: NA
j_call: TRBJ1-1
d_call: NA
v_call: TRBV6-5
cdr3_aa: CASSSVGTEAFF
cdr3_nt: TGTGCCAGCAGTTCAGTTGGGACTGAAGCTTTCTTT

clone_size: NA
j_call: TRBJ2-5
d_call: TRBD1
v_call: TRBV19
cdr3_aa: CASSPGQGGTQYF
cdr3_nt: TGTGCCAGTAGTCCCGGACAGGGCGGGACCCAGTACTTC

clone_size: NA
j_call: TRBJ1-4
d_call: TRBD1
v_call: TRBV7-9
cdr3_aa: CASSLGTGGADNEKLFF
cdr3_nt: TGTGCCAGCAGCTTAGGGACAGGGGGCGCCGATAATGAAAAACTGTTTTTT